The present TCR beta chain was sequenced within a study of cytomegalovirus exposure and HLA in healthy donors. 13 Jbeta primers and 60 Vbeta primers were used for the PCR. TCRdb keeps only in-frame clones here, not all; method: immunoSEQ multiplex PCR. The sample holds about 130,000 clones, approximately 80% seen once. Study-wide points: A later analysis reportedly identified an Asian-associated ancestry cluster as carrying fewer N-insertions than the approximately 620-donor mean.

Germline CDR1 is LNHDA and CDR2 is SQIVND (reference sequence). V trimming: 5 bases; J trimming: 4 bases; junction bases outside the gene matches: 7. The CDR3 is 17 amino acids. A note on this clone: Its antigen is still unknown.

The origin of this receptor is a young woman in good health and CMV-seropositive. Sequencing was carried out using PBMCs. This chain uses TRBV19 with TRBJ2-6; TRBD2 agrees at 11 bases. CDR3 nucleotides: TGTGCCAGTAGTCTTAGCGGGGGGGCCCCCGGGGCCAACGTCCTGACTTTC. It specifies CASSLSGGAPGANVLTF.